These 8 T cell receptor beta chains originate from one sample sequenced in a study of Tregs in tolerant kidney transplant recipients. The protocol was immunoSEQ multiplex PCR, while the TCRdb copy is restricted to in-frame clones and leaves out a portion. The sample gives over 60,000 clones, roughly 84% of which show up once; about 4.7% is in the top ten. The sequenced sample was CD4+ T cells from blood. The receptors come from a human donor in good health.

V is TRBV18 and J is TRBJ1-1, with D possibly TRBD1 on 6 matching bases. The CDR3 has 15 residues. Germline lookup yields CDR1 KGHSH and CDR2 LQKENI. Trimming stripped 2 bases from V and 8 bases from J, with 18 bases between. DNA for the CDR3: TGTGCCAGCTCACCAGGACAGACCTTTAGAATGGAAGCTTTCTTT. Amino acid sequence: CASSPGQTFRMEAFF.

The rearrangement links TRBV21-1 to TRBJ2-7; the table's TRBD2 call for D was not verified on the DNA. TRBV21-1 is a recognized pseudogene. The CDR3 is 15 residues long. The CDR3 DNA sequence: TGTGCCAGCAGCAAAATAGCGGGGGTTCCCTACGAGCAGTACTTC. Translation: CASSKIAGVPYEQYF.

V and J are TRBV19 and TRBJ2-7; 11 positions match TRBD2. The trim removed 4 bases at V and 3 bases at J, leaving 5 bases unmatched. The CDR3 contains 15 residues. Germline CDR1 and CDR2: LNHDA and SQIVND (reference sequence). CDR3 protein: CASSTGTSGHYEQYF. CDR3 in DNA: TGTGCCAGTAGTACGGGGACTAGCGGACACTACGAGCAGTACTTC.

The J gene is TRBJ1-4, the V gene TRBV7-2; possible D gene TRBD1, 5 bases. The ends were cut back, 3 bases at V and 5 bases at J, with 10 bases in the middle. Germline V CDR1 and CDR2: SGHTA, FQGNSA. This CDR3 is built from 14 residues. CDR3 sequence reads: CASSFPGVNEKLFF. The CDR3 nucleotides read TGTGCCAGCAGCTTCCCGGGGGTCAATGAAAAACTGTTTTTT.

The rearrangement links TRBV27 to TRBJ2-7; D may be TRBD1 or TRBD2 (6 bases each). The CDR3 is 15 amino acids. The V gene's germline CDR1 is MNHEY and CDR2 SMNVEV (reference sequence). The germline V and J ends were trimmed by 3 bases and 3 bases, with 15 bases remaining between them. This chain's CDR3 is CASSFWGANFYEQYF. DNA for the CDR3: TGTGCCAGCAGTTTCTGGGGGGCGAATTTCTACGAGCAGTACTTC.

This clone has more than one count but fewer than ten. In DNA, the CDR3 is TGTGCCAGCAGCTTATCTAGGAGCGGGGGGGCCTACGAGCAGTACTTC. It is translated as CASSLSRSGGAYEQYF. J is TRBJ2-7 and V is TRBV7-2; 10 nucleotides align to TRBD2. Per the germline V gene, CDR1 is SGHTA and CDR2 is FQGNSA. Losses at the gene ends were 2 bases for V and 2 bases for J; bases not matched to a gene: 6. There are 16 residues in the CDR3. Using reference TRBV7-2 and TRBJ2-7 for the parts outside the CDR3, the full variable domain is GAGVSQSPSNKVTEKGKDVELRCDPISGHTALYWYRQSLGQGLEFLIYFQGNSAPDKSGLPSDRFSAERTGGSVSTLTIQRTQQEDSAVYLCASSLSRSGGAYEQYFGPGTRLTVT.

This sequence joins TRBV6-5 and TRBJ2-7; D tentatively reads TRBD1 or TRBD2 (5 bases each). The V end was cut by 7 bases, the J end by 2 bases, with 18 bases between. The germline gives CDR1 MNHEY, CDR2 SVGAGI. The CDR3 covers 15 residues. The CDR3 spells CASTLTGTDTYEQYF. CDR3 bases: TGTGCCAGCACCTTAACCGGGACGGATACCTACGAGCAGTACTTC.

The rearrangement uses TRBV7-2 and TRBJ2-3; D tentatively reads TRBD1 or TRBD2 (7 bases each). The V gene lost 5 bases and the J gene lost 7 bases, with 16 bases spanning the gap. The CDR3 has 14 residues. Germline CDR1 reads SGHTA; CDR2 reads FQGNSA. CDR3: CASSAGGAGNTQYF. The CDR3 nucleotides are TGTGCCAGCAGCGCAGGGGGGGCGGGTAATACGCAGTATTTT.